Below are 22 T cell receptor beta chains sequenced from a single sample in a study of blood T cell repertoires in COVID-19. The data were produced by immunoSEQ multiplex PCR, yet TCRdb's version contains in-frame clones alone and is incomplete. Of approximately 46,000 clones in the sample, around 83% were seen once. Input material: peripheral blood. These receptors were collected from a man in his sixties with acute or convalescent COVID-19.

The chain joins TRBV27 to TRBJ2-1; 9 bases align to TRBD1. The CDR3 is 13 amino acids. Germline CDR1 reads MNHEY; CDR2 reads SMNVEV (reference sequence). Trimming took 6 bases from V and 9 from J; bases not matched to a gene: 6. Here the CDR3 reads CASSLQGATEQFF. The CDR3 DNA reads as TGTGCCAGCAGCCTACAGGGGGCCACTGAGCAGTTCTTC.

Concerning this clone: The junction departs from germline at one end; a sequencing error may be responsible. The chain couples TRBV5-1 to TRBJ2-1, with D tentatively TRBD2 (6 bases). From germline, CDR1 is SGHRS and CDR2 YFSETQ. The CDR3 is made up of 14 amino acids. In DNA, the CDR3 is TGCGCCAGCAGCTTGGAGTCTGCGGCTAGCGAGCGGTTCTTC. This codes for CASSLESAASERFF. Filled out from reference TRBV5-1 and TRBJ2-1, the complete variable domain reads KAGVTQTPRYLIKTRGQQVTLSCSPISGHRSVSWYQQTPGQGLQFLFEYFSETQRNKGNFPGRFSGRQFSNSRSEMNVSTLELGDSALYLCASSLESAASERFFGPGTRLTVL.

The rearrangement uses TRBV9 and TRBJ1-5; 10 bases match TRBD1. The germline V gene has CDR1 SGDLS and CDR2 YYNGEE. There are 14 residues in the CDR3. The V segment lost 4 bases and the J segment 5 bases; nucleotides outside the gene matches: 3. CDR3 in DNA: TGTGCCAGCAGCACGGGGACAGGGGATCAGCCCCAGCATTTT. This translates into CASSTGTGDQPQHF.

This clone was detected a few times. The rearrangement uses TRBV5-1 and TRBJ2-2; 9 bases agree with TRBD1. The CDR3 length is 14 residues. J gave up 4 bases and V 5 bases, and 3 bases lay outside the gene matches. Germline CDR1 and CDR2: SGHRS and YFSETQ. This chain's CDR3 is CASRGTGTTGELFF. CDR3 sequence (DNA): TGCGCCAGCAGGGGGACAGGGACCACCGGGGAGCTGTTTTTT.

This clone showed up just once. CDR3 residues: CASRDGTWVGRNQPQHF. The CDR3 nucleotides read TGTGCCAGCAGGGACGGGACTTGGGTGGGGCGGAATCAGCCCCAGCATTTT. The V and J genes are TRBV2 and TRBJ1-5, with D perhaps matching TRBD1 (5 bases). The CDR3 runs to 17 residues. Trimming left V 6 bases short and J 4 bases short, with 22 bases between. Germline loops: CDR1 SNHLY, CDR2 FYNNEI.

The chain recombines TRBV6-5 with TRBJ2-7; 7 bases match TRBD1. Germline CDR1 reads MNHEY; CDR2 reads SVGAGI. This CDR3 contains 15 residues. The trim removed 6 bases at V and 4 bases at J, leaving 12 bases unmatched. The CDR3 reads CASSVSDRLNYEQYF. The CDR3 DNA reads as TGTGCCAGCAGCGTTTCGGACAGGTTAAATTACGAGCAGTACTTC.

V is TRBV28 and J is TRBJ2-4; 8 bases match TRBD1. Germline lookup yields CDR1 MDHEN and CDR2 SYDVKM. V gave up 6 bases and J gave up 2 bases; unmatched junction bases: 6. The length of the CDR3 is 15 residues. CDR3: CASSSTGGTKNIQYF. The DNA for the CDR3 is TGTGCCAGCAGCTCCACAGGGGGGACCAAAAACATTCAGTACTTC.

V gene TRBV19 combines with J gene TRBJ1-4; D not resolved. CDR1 and CDR2 (germline): LNHDA, SQIVND (reference sequence). This CDR3 has 14 amino acids. V lost 7 bases, J lost 8 bases, and 17 bases lay in between. The CDR3 nucleotides are TGTGCCAGTACCTCAAAAAAAGAGGGAGAAAAACTGTTTTTT. As protein: CASTSKKEGEKLFF.

The V call is TRBV30, the J call TRBJ1-2, with TRBD1 matching over 7 bases. The V segment lost 0 bases and the J segment 7 bases; nucleotides outside the gene matches: 8. This CDR3 is built from 14 residues. Germline-derived CDR1 and CDR2 are GTSNPN and SVGIG (reference sequence). CDR3 bases: TGTGCCTGGAGTGTAGGGCACAGGGGTGGTGGCTACACCTTC. Amino acids: CAWSVGHRGGGYTF.

The chain combines TRBV19 with TRBJ2-4, with D uncertain. Germline V lookup: CDR1 LNHDA, CDR2 SQIVND (reference sequence). Trimming removed 5 bases from V and 0 bases from J, with 11 bases in between. This CDR3 is built from 15 residues. The CDR3 nucleotides read TGTGCCAGTAGTGATCTAACGATAGCCAAAAACATTCAGTACTTC. It is translated as CASSDLTIAKNIQYF.

This chain links TRBV7-3 with TRBJ2-1; 10 bases fit TRBD2. The CDR3 loop spans 15 amino acids. After removal of 5 bases from V and 8 bases from J, the junction contained 9 bases not matched to a gene. From germline, CDR1 is SGHTA and CDR2 FQGTGA. The CDR3, as DNA: TGTGCCAGCAGCGAACTAGCGGGGCCCTGGGATGAGCAGTTCTTC. As protein: CASSELAGPWDEQFF.

This chain connects TRBV7-6 to TRBJ2-2; 7 nucleotides align to TRBD1. V shed 4 bases and J 5 bases; nucleotides not matched to a gene: 10. This CDR3 spans 16 amino acids. The germline V gene encodes CDR1 SGHVS and CDR2 FNYEAQ. Here the CDR3 reads CASSSEVGTETGELFF. The CDR3 DNA follows: TGTGCCAGCAGCTCAGAGGTCGGGACAGAGACCGGGGAGCTGTTTTTT. The full variable domain, rest sourced from reference TRBV7-6 and TRBJ2-2, is GAGVSQSPRYKVTKRGQDVALRCDPISGHVSLYWYRQALGQGPEFLTYFNYEAQQDKSGLPNDRFSAERPEGSISTLTIQRTEQRDSAMYRCASSSEVGTETGELFFGEGSRLTVL.

This clone appeared a few times. The chain uses TRBV27 and TRBJ1-5, with no clear D. This CDR3 is built from 14 residues. Germline CDR1 and CDR2: MNHEY and SMNVEV (reference sequence). V was cut by 3 bases and J by 5 bases, with 11 bases left in between. CDR3 DNA: TGTGCCAGCAGTTTTAACCGGGGAGATCAGCCCCAGCATTTT. Protein product: CASSFNRGDQPQHF.

This chain links TRBV5-1 with TRBJ1-4, with D hard to call. CDR3 length equals 14 residues. Germline-derived CDR1 and CDR2 are SGHRS and YFSETQ. The V gene lost 4 bases and the J gene lost 0 bases, with 7 bases spanning the gap. CDR3 region: CASSQLSTNEKLFF. The DNA for the CDR3 is TGCGCCAGCAGCCAACTATCAACTAATGAAAAACTGTTTTTT.

The rearrangement links TRBV10-1 to TRBJ2-6, with 8 bases fitting TRBD1. Germline V gene sequence: CDR1 WNHNN, CDR2 SYGVQD (reference sequence). The CDR3 runs to 18 residues. The V gene end was trimmed by 6 bases and the J gene end by 0 bases; junction bases not matched to a gene: 10. CDR3 bases: TGCGCCAGCAGACCCGGCGCAGGGGGCCTCTCTGGGGCCAACGTCCTGACTTTC. Protein: CASRPGAGGLSGANVLTF.

The gene calls are TRBV10-3 and TRBJ2-1; 8 bases match TRBD2. Germline V CDR1 and CDR2: ENHRY, SYGVKD. The CDR3 is made up of 15 amino acids. J lost 0 bases, V lost 6 bases, and 4 bases had no gene match. The CDR3 DNA follows: TGTGCCATCAGCGTACTAGCGGCCTCCTACAATGAGCAGTTCTTC. Translating it yields CAISVLAASYNEQFF.

The rearrangement links TRBV6-1 to TRBJ1-5; no clear D gene. Trimming pared 2 bases from V and 2 bases from J, leaving 10 bases between. Looked up from germline, CDR1 is MNHNS and CDR2 is SASEGT. This CDR3 spans 15 amino acids. The CDR3: CASSEFMAGNQPQHF. For the CDR3, the DNA is TGTGCCAGCAGTGAATTTATGGCAGGCAATCAGCCCCAGCATTTT.

The chain couples TRBV2 to TRBJ2-5, with D possibly being TRBD1 (6 bases). Germline V lookup: CDR1 SNHLY, CDR2 FYNNEI. V was clipped by 8 bases and J by 5 bases, with 9 bases between them. The CDR3 runs 11 residues. This CDR3 reads CASSRGETQYF. CDR3 nucleotides: TGTGCCAGCTCTAGGGGGGAGACCCAGTACTTC. The full variable domain, rest sourced from reference TRBV2 and TRBJ2-5, is EPEVTQTPSHQVTQMGQEVILRCVPISNHLYFYWYRQILGQKVEFLVSFYNNEISEKSEIFDDQFSVERPDGSNFTLKIRSTKLEDSAMYFCASSRGETQYFGPGTRLLVL.

By its share, this clone is medium-sized. At the DNA level, this CDR3 is encoded by other sequences in the same sample as well. This chain connects TRBV10-1 to TRBJ1-2; TRBD1 agrees at 7 bases. J was trimmed by 0 bases and V by 11 bases; bases with no gene match: 9. The CDR3 spans 14 residues. Germline loops: CDR1 WNHNN, CDR2 SYGVQD (reference sequence). As DNA, the CDR3 is TGCGCCCCCCACCGACAGGGCGCTAACTATGGCTACACCTTC. Protein sequence: CAPHRQGANYGYTF.

CDR3 sequence: CASNGQGTGRTEAFF. The CDR3 coding sequence is TGTGCCAGCAACGGACAGGGTACCGGTCGGACTGAAGCTTTCTTT. The V call is TRBV28, the J call TRBJ1-1; 8 bases align to TRBD1. Losses at the gene ends were 7 bases for V and 5 bases for J; bases not matched to a gene: 12. CDR3 length: 15 amino acids. Germline CDR1 MDHEN, CDR2 SYDVKM. Complete variable domain (other parts from reference TRBV28 and TRBJ1-1): DVKVTQSSRYLVKRTGEKVFLECVQDMDHENMFWYRQDPGLGLRLIYFSYDVKMKEKGDIPEGYSVSREKKERFSLILESASTNQTSMYLCASNGQGTGRTEAFFGQGTRLTVV.

The CDR3 region has the DNA TGTGCCAGCAGCTTAGGAAAACACAGGGGTTCCACAGATACGCAGTATTTT. Amino acids: CASSLGKHRGSTDTQYF. The rearrangement links TRBV7-6 to TRBJ2-3; the match to TRBD1 covers 7 bases. The CDR3 is made up of 17 amino acids. Losses at the gene ends were 1 base for V and 2 bases for J; bases not matched to a gene: 9. Germline V gene lookup returns CDR1 SGHVS and CDR2 FNYEAQ.

The V call is TRBV9, the J call TRBJ2-1, with 12 bases lining up with TRBD2. The CDR3 extends over 15 amino acids. Germline assignment: CDR1 SGDLS and CDR2 YYNGEE. The J segment lost 4 bases and the V segment lost 3 bases, leaving 2 bases of the junction unmatched. CDR3 protein: CASSAGTSGYNEQFF. The CDR3, as DNA: TGTGCCAGCAGCGCCGGGACTAGCGGGTACAATGAGCAGTTCTTC.